This TCR beta chain was identified in a study of T cell responses to AZD1222 COVID-19 vaccine. Whole-study results and caveats: Clonal diversity may have been underestimated, and the donors were mostly white British, with more females than males. Epitopes outside B.1.351 and B.1.1.7 mutated regions reportedly drew nearly half of spike TCRs. Baseline seropositivity characterized only a handful of AZD1222 recipients. Researchers took repertoire samples only after the peak T cell response had come.

Assay used: immunoSEQ multiplex PCR; TCRdb lists only in-frame clones, some missing. The sample lists 150,000 to 200,000 clones, 88% seen once, with about 8% in the top ten. After removal of 3 bases from V and 1 base from J, the junction contained 3 bases not matched to a gene. CDR3 length equals 14 residues. Per germline, CDR1 SGHRS and CDR2 YFSETQ. Of note for this clone: The antigen is undetermined.

This receptor was taken from an adult in good health. This chain joins TRBV5-1 and TRBJ1-1; TRBD1 agrees at 7 bases. Sequencing was performed on peripheral blood, taken on day 0 of AZD1222 vaccination. CDR3 coding DNA: TGCGCCAGCAGCTCGGGACAGACGAACACTGAAGCTTTCTTT. This translates into CASSSGQTNTEAFF.